These 31 T cell receptor beta chains originate from one sample sequenced in a study of T cells after yellow fever vaccination. TCRdb redid the calling of the 5' RACE reads with MiXCR, one entry per CDR3 protein. The sample lists just over 300,000 distinct CDR3 sequences, more than 3% occurring once. The material sequenced was PBMCs, taken on the day of the yellow fever booster vaccination. Every receptor here comes from a man aged 18 to 30 who received the YFV17D yellow fever vaccine.

This clonotype was seen at least ten times. The V gene is TRBV12-3 or TRBV12-4, the J gene TRBJ2-7; D possibly corresponds to TRBD2 (7 bases). V lost 3 bases and J 6 bases, leaving 15 bases between the germline ends. The CDR3 covers 14 residues. CDR3 in amino acids: CASSFGGGGTEQYF. The CDR3 DNA is TGTGCCAGCAGTTTTGGCGGGGGCGGGACCGAGCAGTACTTC.

This chain joins TRBV9 and TRBJ2-1; D uncertain. The CDR3 is 12 amino acids. CDR1 is SGDLS and CDR2 is YYNGEE in the germline V gene. Trimming shortened V by 1 base and J by 6 bases, and 5 bases separated the two germline ends. The CDR3 region has the DNA TGTGCCAGCAGCGTACCCTCCAATGAGCAGTTCTTC. Translating gives CASSVPSNEQFF.

This clonotype was counted at least ten times. J is TRBJ2-3 and V is TRBV7-2, with D unresolved. Germline values: CDR1 SGHTA, CDR2 FQGNSA. V was cut by 3 bases and J by 4 bases, with 14 bases left in between. This CDR3 region has 15 residues. For the CDR3, the DNA is TGTGCCAGCAGCTTGAGTGCCCTAGTGCCAGATACGCAGTATTTT. Amino acids: CASSLSALVPDTQYF.

This clonotype was counted between two and nine times. The chain is built from TRBV16 and TRBJ2-7; tentatively, D is TRBD1 or TRBD2 (5 bases each). The CDR3 runs to 14 residues. V lost 0 bases and J 5 bases, leaving 11 bases between the germline ends. CDR1 KGHSY and CDR2 FQNENV come from the germline V gene. For the CDR3, the DNA is TGTGCCAGCAGCCAATCGAACGGGGCACACGAGCAGTACTTC. It translates to CASSQSNGAHEQYF.

The J gene is TRBJ2-5, the V gene TRBV5-4; the match to TRBD2 covers 8 bases. Looked up from germline, CDR1 is SGHNT and CDR2 is YYREEE (reference sequence). The CDR3 extends over 16 amino acids. With V trimmed by 0 bases and J by 2 bases, 6 bases remained unmatched. The CDR3 spells CASSLGGGGIQETQYF. CDR3 nucleotide sequence: TGTGCCAGCAGCTTGGGGGGCGGGGGGATACAAGAGACCCAGTACTTC.

This clonotype has only a few counts. The chain is built from TRBV20-1 and TRBJ2-7, with D perhaps TRBD1 (6 bases). Trimming stripped 1 base from V and 7 bases from J, with 17 bases between. The CDR3 spans 14 residues. The germline V gene encodes CDR1 DFQATT and CDR2 SNEGSKA (reference sequence). CDR3 in amino acids: CSARGVVQGEEQYV. The DNA for the CDR3 is TGCAGTGCTAGAGGTGTAGTACAGGGTGAAGAGCAGTACGTC.

This clonotype came up many times. The chain combines TRBV5-1 with TRBJ1-5; D is undetermined. CDR1 and CDR2 (germline): SGHRS, YFSETQ. This CDR3 comprises 13 residues. Trimming removed 2 bases from V and 6 bases from J, with 9 bases in between. This CDR3 reads CASSFAEGQPQHF. The CDR3 DNA follows: TGCGCCAGCAGCTTTGCAGAGGGTCAGCCCCAGCATTTT.

The sample holds many counts of this clonotype. The rearrangement uses TRBV12-3 or TRBV12-4 and TRBJ2-7; D is unresolved. CDR3 length equals 15 residues. V dropped 3 bases and J dropped 8 bases, with 20 bases sitting between them. The CDR3 region has the DNA TGTGCCAGCAGTTTTAGTACAAGGGAACCTACGAAGCAGTACTTC. Encoded protein: CASSFSTREPTKQYF.

The chain joins TRBV30 to TRBJ2-7; D gene uncertain. V lost 0 bases and J 0 bases, leaving 6 bases between the germline ends. CDR3 size: 13 residues. Per germline, CDR1 GTSNPN and CDR2 SVGIG (reference sequence). This CDR3 is CAWSVFASYEQYF. In nucleotides, the CDR3 is TGTGCCTGGAGTGTCTTCGCCTCCTACGAGCAGTACTTC.

Ten or more counts support this clonotype. The V gene is TRBV7-9, the J gene TRBJ1-6; 10 nucleotides agree with TRBD1. J gave up 3 bases and V 6 bases, and 11 bases lay outside the gene matches. The V gene's germline CDR1 is SEHNR and CDR2 FQNEAQ (reference sequence). This CDR3 is 18 amino acids long. As DNA, the CDR3 is TGTGCCAGCAGTCGGAGACAGGGGGCTCACCTCTATAATTCACCCCTCCACTTT. Protein product: CASSRRQGAHLYNSPLHF.

The chain employs TRBV2 and TRBJ1-5, with D possibly being TRBD1 (6 bases). Germline V gives CDR1 SNHLY, CDR2 FYNNEI. V lost 5 bases and J lost 2, with 16 bases in between. The CDR3 extends over 16 amino acids. CDR3 loop: CASSYRGQLGNQPQHF. DNA of the CDR3: TGTGCCAGCAGTTACCGAGGACAGCTCGGCAATCAGCCCCAGCATTTT.

In this sample, this clonotype turned up a few times. CDR3 in DNA: TGTGCCAGCAGTTTTGTTTCGGGCTACGAGCAGTACTTC. It yields the protein CASSFVSGYEQYF. The V call is TRBV11-2, the J call TRBJ2-7; D ambiguous. The germline V and J ends were trimmed by 6 bases and 3 bases, with 12 bases remaining between them. This CDR3 has 13 residues. CDR1 and CDR2 (germline): SGHAT, FQNNGV. Combining the CDR3 with reference TRBV11-2 and TRBJ2-7 gives the whole variable domain EAGVAQSPRYKIIEKRQSVAFWCNPISGHATLYWYQQILGQGPKLLIQFQNNGVVDDSQLPKDRFSAERLKGVDSTLKIQPAKLEDSAVYLCASSFVSGYEQYFGPGTRLTVT.

This clonotype was picked up many times. V and J are TRBV7-2 and TRBJ2-5; 11 nucleotides agree with TRBD2. The CDR3 runs 14 residues. Trimming cost V 5 bases and J 6 bases; bases outside gene matches: 5. The germline gives CDR1 SGHTA, CDR2 FQGNSA. The CDR3 sequence: CASSISGGAKTQYF. CDR3 DNA: TGTGCCAGCAGCATTAGCGGGGGGGCAAAGACCCAGTACTTC.

This clonotype appeared a few times. One end of the junction fails to match germline, which may point to a read error. This rearrangement joins TRBV3-1 to TRBJ1-2; a weak D match, TRBD1 (5 bases). Germline CDR1 LGHDT, CDR2 YNNKEL (reference sequence). The CDR3 spans 13 residues. CDR3 protein: CASSQDRARDRHF. The CDR3 region has the DNA TGTGCCAGCAGCCAAGATCGGGCTCGGGACCGACACTTC.

This clonotype was observed a few times. The V call is TRBV5-1, the J call TRBJ2-1; 10 bases map to TRBD2. CDR1 is SGHRS, CDR2 YFSETQ, per germline. Germline trimming cut 4 bases from V and 7 bases from J; bases unmatched to any gene: 8. There are 15 residues in the CDR3. This CDR3 is CASSTAGTSVNEQFF. The CDR3 nucleotides are TGCGCCAGCAGCACGGCGGGGACTAGCGTAAATGAGCAGTTCTTC.

The chain employs TRBV6-5 and TRBJ2-2; no reliable D call. The CDR3 is 14 residues long. Trimming took off 1 base at V and 5 bases at J, with 8 bases between the two ends. CDR1 is MNHEY, CDR2 SVGAGI, per germline. CDR3 sequence: CASSYWDSTGELFF. Here the CDR3 DNA reads TGTGCCAGCAGTTACTGGGATTCAACCGGGGAGCTGTTTTTT.

This clonotype has ten or more counts. J is TRBJ2-3 and V is TRBV5-1; weak D call: TRBD2 (6 bases). V gave up 2 bases and J gave up 5 bases, with 6 bases separating them. The length of the CDR3 is 12 residues. The germline V gene encodes CDR1 SGHRS and CDR2 YFSETQ. CDR3 residues: CASSFGGDTQYF. The CDR3 DNA follows: TGCGCCAGCAGCTTCGGGGGAGATACGCAGTATTTT.

In this sample, this clonotype turned up many times. The V gene is TRBV5-1, the J gene TRBJ1-6, with D uncertain. Trimming stripped 3 bases from V and 2 bases from J, with 18 bases between. This CDR3 spans 18 amino acids. Germline V gene lookup returns CDR1 SGHRS and CDR2 YFSETQ. CDR3 amino acids: CASSYSYWAGAYNSPLHF. CDR3 DNA: TGCGCCAGCAGCTACTCATATTGGGCAGGAGCCTATAATTCACCCCTCCACTTT.

For this clonotype: Since a much larger clone is just one base distant, this may be a read error. This chain uses TRBV29-1 with TRBJ2-7, with a possible D match to TRBD1 (6 bases). Germline CDR1 SQVTM, CDR2 ANQGSEA. The CDR3 is 13 amino acids. Deletions cut 6 bases from V and 5 bases from J, with 17 bases between. CDR3 coding DNA: TGCAGCGTGGACAGTACAAACGGGGACGAGCAGTACTTC. Amino acids: CSVDSTNGDEQYF.

This clonotype was detected many times. The rearrangement links TRBV12-3 or TRBV12-4 to TRBJ2-7; D remains ambiguous. There are 12 residues in the CDR3. V was shortened by 1 base and J by 6 bases, with 7 bases between the two germline ends. CDR3: CASSLVLGEQYF. The CDR3, as DNA: TGTGCCAGCAGTTTAGTTTTGGGCGAGCAGTACTTC.

Many counts were recorded for this clonotype. This chain uses TRBV15 with TRBJ2-5; D is perhaps TRBD1 (6 bases). The germline V gene has CDR1 LNHNV and CDR2 YYDKDF (reference sequence). The CDR3 spans 12 residues. The ends were cut back, 4 bases at V and 5 bases at J, with 8 bases in the middle. The CDR3, as DNA: TGTGCCACCAGCAATCAGGGGGAGACCCAGTACTTC. Translating gives CATSNQGETQYF.

This clonotype has ten or more counts. This chain connects TRBV7-9 to TRBJ1-6; no clear D. CDR1 is SEHNR and CDR2 is FQNEAQ in the germline V gene (reference sequence). The CDR3 has 15 residues. The V gene lost 5 bases and the J gene lost 5 bases, with 13 bases spanning the gap. The CDR3 coding sequence is TGTGCCAGCAGCCGGGGTTCGGCAGATAATTCACCCCTCCACTTT. Protein: CASSRGSADNSPLHF. Together with reference TRBV7-9 and TRBJ1-6, the CDR3 gives the full variable domain: DTGVSQNPRHKITKRGQNVTFRCDPISEHNRLYWYRQTLGQGPEFLTYFQNEAQLEKSRLLSDRFSAERPKGSFSTLEIQRTEQGDSAMYLCASSRGSADNSPLHFGNGTRLTVT.

This chain joins TRBV9 and TRBJ2-3; perhaps D is TRBD1 or TRBD2 (6 bases each). Per germline, CDR1 SGDLS and CDR2 YYNGEE. V gave up 0 bases and J gave up 2 bases, with 10 bases separating them. The CDR3 is 15 amino acids. In DNA, the CDR3 is TGTGCCAGCAGCGTAGCGGGGGCCTACACAGATACGCAGTATTTT. Translating gives CASSVAGAYTDTQYF.

The CDR3 bases are TGTGCCAGCAGCCAGGTGGGGGCCCCAGGCTATGGCTACACCTTC. It yields the protein CASSQVGAPGYGYTF. This rearrangement joins TRBV3-1 to TRBJ1-2; a weak D match, TRBD1 (6 bases). V lost 3 bases, J lost 4 bases, and 15 bases lay in between. The CDR3 spans 15 residues. The germline gives CDR1 LGHDT, CDR2 YNNKEL (reference sequence).

With respect to this clonotype: This may come from a read error, since a much larger clone is one base off. The genes are TRBV11-1 and TRBJ2-2; possibly TRBD2 for D (5 bases). The CDR3 loop spans 16 amino acids. Per germline, CDR1 SGHAT and CDR2 FQDESV (reference sequence). CDR3 sequence (DNA): TGTGCCAGCAGCTTAGGTCGGATCAGAAGCACCGGGGAGATGTTTTTT. Amino acid sequence: CASSLGRIRSTGEMFF.

This sequence joins TRBV7-8 and TRBJ2-1; D gene ambiguous. Germline V gene data show CDR1 as SGHVS and CDR2 as FQNEAQ. The CDR3 has 15 residues. V was shortened by 4 bases and J by 6 bases, with 16 bases between the two germline ends. The CDR3 sequence is CASSSLVGFGNEQFF. Here the CDR3 DNA reads TGTGCCAGCAGCTCTCTAGTCGGTTTCGGCAATGAGCAGTTCTTC.

This clonotype was found a few times. The chain joins TRBV28 to TRBJ2-4; a weak D match, TRBD2 (6 bases). The CDR3 extends over 17 amino acids. The germline gives CDR1 MDHEN, CDR2 SYDVKM. Trimming shortened V by 6 bases and J by 3 bases, and 21 bases separated the two germline ends. Here the CDR3 DNA reads TGTGCCAGCAGCCCGAACATTGGAGGGATGAGCAAAAACATTCAGTACTTC. It encodes CASSPNIGGMSKNIQYF.

The rearrangement uses TRBV3-1 and TRBJ2-2; D might be TRBD1 (5 bases). The CDR3 sequence is 18 residues long. Trimming cost V 2 bases and J 5 bases, with 21 bases left between them. The germline V gene encodes CDR1 LGHDT and CDR2 YNNKEL (reference sequence). CDR3 in amino acids: CASSQYSYGPGKTGELFF. In nucleotides, the CDR3 is TGTGCCAGCAGCCAATACAGCTATGGGCCAGGGAAAACCGGGGAGCTGTTTTTT.

This clonotype was counted ten times or more. The chain links TRBV5-4 to TRBJ2-2; no firm D call. V was trimmed by 4 bases and J by 9 bases, leaving 16 bases between them. The germline CDR1 and CDR2 sequences are SGHNT and YYREEE (reference sequence). This CDR3 comprises 14 residues. CDR3 bases: TGTGCCAGCAGCGCCCCCCACTTAGGTCGGGAGCTGTTTTTT. Its protein is CASSAPHLGRELFF.

This clonotype showed up many times. The chain combines TRBV30 with TRBJ2-5; D is unclear. V was cut by 2 bases and J by 5 bases, with 15 bases left in between. Germline CDR1 and CDR2: GTSNPN and SVGIG (reference sequence). CDR3 size: 14 residues. The CDR3 protein is CAWSRQAFGETQYF. In nucleotides, the CDR3 is TGTGCCTGGAGTCGCCAGGCCTTCGGGGAGACCCAGTACTTC.

This clonotype was counted between two and nine times. This chain uses TRBV20-1 with TRBJ2-3; 10 nucleotides match TRBD2. Per germline, CDR1 DFQATT and CDR2 SNEGSKA (reference sequence). This CDR3 is 13 amino acids long. The CDR3 protein is CRVTSGDTDTQYF. The CDR3 bases are TGCAGAGTTACTAGCGGGGACACAGATACGCAGTATTTT.